The rows below give T cell receptor beta chains drawn from one sample of a study of shared clonotypes between healthy human individuals. Clones were read by immunoSEQ multiplex PCR, and TCRdb kept only the in-frame ones, dropping some. The sample holds about 1.1 million clones; roughly 77% are singletons and the top ten take about 0.94%. The sample was memory CD4+ T cells from PBMCs. The receptors stem from a man between 18 and 35 years old in good health. Some clones in this sample may be carry-over from other donors' samples. CDR3s include the opening cysteine and the closing phenylalanine or tryptophan. A D gene is named only where the DNA matches it firmly. Some rows have no size entry. The others give once, few or many, or a class for an expanded clone.

V gene	clone size	D gene	J gene	CDR3 DNA	CDR3 protein
TRBV29-1	-	-	TRBJ2-4	TGCAGCGTTGAACTGAGGGCCAAAAACATTCAGTACTTC	CSVELRAKNIQYF
TRBV29-1	-	-	TRBJ2-5	TGCAGCGCAGGGCGGGGGCAGGAAGAGACCCAGTACTTC	CSAGRGQEETQYF
TRBV5-6	-	TRBD2	TRBJ2-2	TGTGCCAGCAGCTTGGTGGCGGGAGCTGGCGGGGAGCTGTTTTTT	CASSLVAGAGGELFF
TRBV11-1	-	-	TRBJ1-5	TGTGCCAGCAGCTTGGGGGTAAGGCAGCCCCAGCATTTT	CASSLGVRQPQHF
TRBV7-9	-	TRBD2	TRBJ2-5	TGTGCCAGCAGCCTTCAGCGGGAGCTTGGGGAGACCCAGTACTTC	CASSLQRELGETQYF
TRBV5-1	-	TRBD2	TRBJ2-1	TGCGCCAGCAGCTTCCCATCGAACGTGGGAGGGCGTTACAATGAGCAGTTCTTC	CASSFPSNVGGRYNEQFF
TRBV5-1	-	-	TRBJ2-5	TGCGCCAGCAGCTTGGGTGGGAGCCGAACCCAAGAGACCCAGTACTTC	CASSLGGSRTQETQYF
TRBV5-1	-	-	TRBJ2-7	TGCGCCAGCAGCTTGGTGGCAGCGTTATACGAGCAGTACTTC	CASSLVAALYEQYF
TRBV7-2	-	-	TRBJ1-2	TGTGCCAGCAGCTGGGACGGGAACTATGGCTACACCTTC	CASSWDGNYGYTF
TRBV11-2	many	-	TRBJ2-7	TGTGCCAGCAGCCAGGGCGTTGGGGTAGCCTACGAGCAGTACTTC	CASSQGVGVAYEQYF
TRBV28	-	-	TRBJ2-5	TGTGCCAGCAGTTTGGTAGGGGCTGAGACCCAGTACTTC	CASSLVGAETQYF
TRBV5-1	-	-	TRBJ2-7	TGCGCCAGCAGCCCCGTCGGGACAAGCTCCTACGAGCAGTACTTC	CASSPVGTSSYEQYF
TRBV21-1	-	-	TRBJ2-1	TGTGCCATCCCCTTAAATGAGCAGTTCTTC	CAIPLNEQFF
TRBV7-3	-	TRBD2	TRBJ2-1	TGTGCCAGCAGCCGTAGCGGGAACTCCTACAATGAGCAGTTCTTC	CASSRSGNSYNEQFF
TRBV9	-	-	TRBJ1-6	TGTGCCAGCAGCGGCGGTTCCGGGACCCAAGGATCACCCCTCCACTTT	CASSGGSGTQGSPLHF
TRBV28	-	-	TRBJ2-3	TGTGCCAGCATGGGGTCCCGCGGATACACAGATACGCAGTATTTT	CASMGSRGYTDTQYF
TRBV18	-	TRBD1	TRBJ2-7	TGTGCCAGCTCACCTGGGACAGGTGCCTACGAGCAGTACTTC	CASSPGTGAYEQYF
TRBV7-9	once	TRBD1	TRBJ1-5	TGTGCCAGCAGCCTAGGTTCCGGGACAGGGAACAATCAGCCCCAGCATTTT	CASSLGSGTGNNQPQHF
TRBV29-1	-	-	TRBJ1-1	TGCAGCGCCAACCTCGGTGGCACTGAAGCTTTCTTT	CSANLGGTEAFF
TRBV2	-	-	TRBJ1-1	TGTGCCAGCAGCTCGGGACAACCGAACACTGAAGCTTTCTTT	CASSSGQPNTEAFF
TRBV29-1	once	-	TRBJ1-1	TGCAGCGCGACCCGACAGGACACTGAAGCTTTCTTT	CSATRQDTEAFF
TRBV28	-	TRBD1	TRBJ1-4	TGTGCCAGCAGTTTTATGAGGGACAGAACTAATGAAAAACTGTTTTTT	CASSFMRDRTNEKLFF
TRBV5-1	few	-	TRBJ2-1	TGCGCCAGCAGCTTGGGGGCTAGCGAGTCCAATGAGCAGTTCTTC	CASSLGASESNEQFF
TRBV9	-	TRBD2	TRBJ2-7	TGTGCCAGCAGCGTGACAGCGGGAGATTTCTACGAGCAGTACTTC	CASSVTAGDFYEQYF
TRBV19	-	-	TRBJ1-5	TGTGCCAGTACCGTGGGGTATCAGATGGTGCGCAATCAGCCCCAGCATTTT	CASTVGYQMVRNQPQHF
TRBV27	few	-	TRBJ1-2	TGTGCCAGCAGTTTTGGGGGAGGCTATGGCTACACCTTC	CASSFGGGYGYTF
TRBV28	-	TRBD1	TRBJ2-5	TGTGCCAGCAGTCGAGGGACAGGGGGTAGTCTAGAGACCCAGTACTTC	CASSRGTGGSLETQYF
TRBV2	-	TRBD1	TRBJ2-5	TGTGCCAGCAGCGATGGGACAGGAGGAGAGACCCAGTACTTC	CASSDGTGGETQYF
TRBV27	-	-	TRBJ1-2	TGTGCCAGCAGTACGGACATGACCTATGGCTACACCTTC	CASSTDMTYGYTF
TRBV30	-	-	TRBJ1-2	TGTGTCTGGAGCGTTGGGGGAGGCTACACCTTC	CVWSVGGGYTF
TRBV5-5	-	TRBD1	TRBJ1-5	TGTGCCAGCAGTGAGGGGACAGGCGCTTTGTCCCAGCATTTT	CASSEGTGALSQHF
TRBV28	-	TRBD1	TRBJ1-2	TGTGCCAGCAGTCAGTCGGGGACAGGGAAGGAAGGCTACACCTTC	CASSQSGTGKEGYTF
TRBV5-1	-	-	TRBJ2-1	TGCGCCAGCAGCTTCGGAGCGGTGGGATACAATGAGCAGTTCTTC	CASSFGAVGYNEQFF
TRBV28	many	TRBD1	TRBJ2-7	TGTGCCAGCAGGCCCAGGGGGCGTATCTACGAGCAGTACTTC	CASRPRGRIYEQYF
TRBV7-3	-	-	TRBJ2-1	TGTGCCAGCAGCTCAAGAGGGAATGAGCAGTTCTTC	CASSSRGNEQFF
TRBV7-2	-	-	TRBJ1-2	TGTGCCAGCAGCTTAGCACGGGGGCCGAGGAATGGCTACACCTTC	CASSLARGPRNGYTF
TRBV4-3	-	TRBD2	TRBJ2-2	TGCGCCAGCAGCCAACCTGGTAGCGGGAGGTCCGGGGAGCTGTTTTTT	CASSQPGSGRSGELFF
TRBV4-2	-	-	TRBJ2-4	TGTGCCAGCAGCCCTCGCTATCACGCCAAAAACATTCAGTACTTC	CASSPRYHAKNIQYF
TRBV2	-	TRBD1	TRBJ1-4	TGTGCCAGCGACTCGACAGGGGGGTCTGAAAAACTGTTTTTT	CASDSTGGSEKLFF
TRBV7-9	once	-	TRBJ2-3	TGTGCCAGCAGCTTAGGGGTCTTGGCAGATACGCAGTATTTT	CASSLGVLADTQYF
TRBV18	-	-	TRBJ1-4	TGTGCCAGCTCACCAAGGGGGGGCGCGAACATCGGTGAAAAACTGTTTTTT	CASSPRGGANIGEKLFF
TRBV27	-	-	TRBJ2-5	TGTGCCAGCAGTCCTACCTTCGTCCGGGAGACCCAGTACTTC	CASSPTFVRETQYF
TRBV11-3	-	TRBD1	TRBJ2-3	TGTGCCAGCAGCGCACCGGGACAGGGGTCAGATACGCAGTATTTT	CASSAPGQGSDTQYF
TRBV27	-	-	TRBJ2-3	TGTGCCAGCAGTCCCCAGGGCACAGATACGCAGTATTTT	CASSPQGTDTQYF
TRBV6-1	once	-	TRBJ2-1	TGTGCCAGCAGTGAAGCGCACAGGGAGTATGAGCAGTTCTTC	CASSEAHREYEQFF
TRBV7-2	-	-	TRBJ2-1	TGTGCCAGCAGCCTCCAGCGGAGAGAGCAGTTCTTC	CASSLQRREQFF
TRBV4-2	-	TRBD2	TRBJ2-2	TGTGCCAGCAGCCACAGCGGGACTAGCGGACCCGGGGAGCTGTTTTTT	CASSHSGTSGPGELFF
TRBV28	once	-	TRBJ1-1	TGTGCCAGCTTTACCGGTCCCCCCGACTACACTGAAGCTTTCTTT	CASFTGPPDYTEAFF
TRBV5-1	-	-	TRBJ1-1	TGCGCCAGCAGCTTGAGCGGAGACACTGAAGCTTTCTTT	CASSLSGDTEAFF
TRBV30	few	TRBD1	TRBJ1-1	TGTGCCTACGGGGGCAGGGGGGAAACTGAAGCTTTCTTT	CAYGGRGETEAFF